The 3 T cell receptor beta chains given below trace back to one sample, sequenced in a study of cytomegalovirus exposure and HLA in healthy donors. The study ran its PCR with 60 Vbeta and 13 Jbeta primers. Data came from immunoSEQ multiplex PCR; TCRdb stores just in-frame clones and leaves some out. The table lists about 85,000 clones, about 80% of them singletons. Material: PBMCs. These receptors all stem from a man aged 45-60 years in good health and CMV-seropositive.

The chain carries TRBV11-2 and TRBJ1-5, with a tentative D call TRBD1 (6 bases). Germline CDR1 and CDR2: SGHAT and FQNNGV. V dropped 1 base and J dropped 5 bases, with 12 bases sitting between them. This CDR3 contains 15 residues. The CDR3 protein is CASSLGSGEHQPQHF. CDR3 DNA sequence: TGTGCCAGCAGCTTAGGGTCAGGGGAACATCAGCCCCAGCATTTT.

V gene TRBV10-3 combines with J gene TRBJ1-2, with unresolved D. Germline V gives CDR1 ENHRY, CDR2 SYGVKD. The V end lost 4 bases, the J end lost 0 bases, and 15 bases lay between the germline ends. There are 16 residues in the CDR3. CDR3 nucleotide sequence: TGTGCCATCAGTGCTCTCACTGTTGATTCTAACTATGGCTACACCTTC. Protein product: CAISALTVDSNYGYTF.

The rearrangement uses TRBV27 and TRBJ2-2; 7 bases match TRBD2. Unmatched junction bases numbered 3, after V lost 2 bases and J lost 0 bases. In germline, CDR1 is MNHEY, CDR2 SMNVEV (reference sequence). The CDR3 loop spans 16 amino acids. The CDR3 DNA reads as TGTGCCAGCAGTTTAAAGGCGGGGGCGAACACCGGGGAGCTGTTTTTT. Its protein product is CASSLKAGANTGELFF.